This T cell receptor (beta chain) comes out of a study of Tregs in tolerant kidney transplant recipients. The overall study: An approximately three-day belatacept mixed lymphocyte reaction, sometimes plus 5-day graft donor restimulation, preceded CD4+CD25+CD127- sorting. Antibodies separated recipient from donor cells.

Regarding this clone: The antigen is undetermined.

Per germline, CDR1 SGHTA and CDR2 FQGNSA. This CDR3 is 13 amino acids long. V was shortened by 1 base and J by 1 base, with 4 bases between the two germline ends. The data were produced by immunoSEQ multiplex PCR, yet TCRdb's version contains in-frame clones alone and is incomplete. Of more than 25,000 clones in the sample, approximately 80% were seen once. The genes are TRBV7-2 and TRBJ1-2; D unresolved. The source material was Tregs from blood cultured with allogeneic cells. The source of this sequence is a human donor in good health. CDR3 residues: CASSLENNYGYTF. The CDR3 DNA reads TGTGCCAGCAGCTTAGAGAATAACTATGGCTACACCTTC.